This record concerns one T cell receptor beta chain sequence. The data were taken from a study of blood T cell repertoires in COVID-19. Data came from immunoSEQ multiplex PCR; TCRdb stores just in-frame clones and leaves some out. The table shows roughly 70,000 clones, with over 75% occurring only once. Sequenced input: peripheral blood. This clonotype originated in a man aged 50 to 59 with active COVID-19.

CDR3 residues: CASSRGTRDFTDTQYF. The CDR3 DNA follows: TGTGCCAGCAGCCGGGGGACTAGAGATTTCACAGATACGCAGTATTTT. This chain links TRBV7-9 with TRBJ2-3; 8 bases align to TRBD2. V lost 5 bases to trimming and J lost 2 bases; unmatched junction nucleotides: 9. Germline CDR1 SEHNR, CDR2 FQNEAQ (reference sequence). The CDR3 is 16 amino acids.